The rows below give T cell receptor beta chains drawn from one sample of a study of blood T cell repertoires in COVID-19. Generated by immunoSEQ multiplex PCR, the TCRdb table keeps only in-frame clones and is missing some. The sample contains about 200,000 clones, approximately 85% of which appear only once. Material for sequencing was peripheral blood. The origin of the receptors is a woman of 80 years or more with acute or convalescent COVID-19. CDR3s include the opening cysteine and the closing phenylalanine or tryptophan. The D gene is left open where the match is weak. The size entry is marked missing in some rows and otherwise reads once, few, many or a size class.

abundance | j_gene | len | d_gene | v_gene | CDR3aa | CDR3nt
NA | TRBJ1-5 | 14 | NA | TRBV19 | CASTLERGKSAPAF | TGTGCCAGTACCCTAGAAAGGGGGAAATCAGCCCCAGCATTT
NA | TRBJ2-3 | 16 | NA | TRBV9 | CASSVGDAWALNTQYF | TGTGCCAGCAGCGTAGGAGACGCGTGGGCGTTAAATACGCAGTATTTT
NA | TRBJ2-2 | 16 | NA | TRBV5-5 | CASILNQGISTGELFF | TGTGCCAGCATCCTTAACCAGGGCATCTCCACCGGGGAGCTGTTTTTT
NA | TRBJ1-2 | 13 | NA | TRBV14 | CASSPQRGYGYTF | TGTGCCAGCAGCCCGCAGCGGGGCTATGGCTACACCTTC
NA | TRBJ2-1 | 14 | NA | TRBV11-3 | CASSGAGNRNEQFF | TGTGCCAGCAGCGGGGCGGGAAACAGGAATGAGCAGTTCTTC
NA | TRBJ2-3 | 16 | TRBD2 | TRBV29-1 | CSVVGTSGRSTDTQYF | TGCAGCGTCGTCGGGACTAGCGGGAGGAGCACAGATACGCAGTATTTT
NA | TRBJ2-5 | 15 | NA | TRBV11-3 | CASSYGGEGKETQYF | TGTGCCAGCAGCTACGGGGGAGAGGGGAAAGAGACCCAGTACTTC
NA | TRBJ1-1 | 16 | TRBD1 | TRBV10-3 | CAISADRRDRNTEAFF | TGTGCCATCAGTGCGGACAGGCGGGACCGGAACACTGAAGCTTTCTTT
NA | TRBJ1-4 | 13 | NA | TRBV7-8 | CASSLIPGGHVFF | TGTGCCAGCAGCCTCATCCCGGGAGGGCATGTGTTTTTT
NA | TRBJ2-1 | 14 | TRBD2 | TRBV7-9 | CASSPRTRGNEQFF | TGTGCCAGCAGCCCGAGGACTAGAGGGAATGAGCAGTTCTTC
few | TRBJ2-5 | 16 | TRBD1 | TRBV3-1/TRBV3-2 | CASSRSDRVRAETQYF | TGTGCCAGCAGCCGATCGGACAGGGTACGAGCGGAGACCCAGTACTTC
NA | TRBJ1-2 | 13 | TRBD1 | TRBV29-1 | CSDKTGTGNGYTF | TGCAGCGACAAAACCGGGACAGGGAATGGCTACACCTTC
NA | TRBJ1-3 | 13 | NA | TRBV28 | CASRQSAGNTIYF | TGTGCCAGCAGACAATCCGCGGGTAACACCATATATTTT
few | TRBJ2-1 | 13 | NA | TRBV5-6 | CASSLSLLNEQFF | TGTGCCAGCAGCTTGAGCCTATTGAATGAGCAGTTCTTC
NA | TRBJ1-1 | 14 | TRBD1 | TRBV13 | CASSPTGTGGKTAF | TGTGCCAGCAGTCCGACCGGGACAGGGGGCAAGACCGCTTTT
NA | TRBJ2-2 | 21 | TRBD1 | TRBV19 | CASRIPPAGTGGRSLAGELFF | TGTGCCAGTAGGATTCCGCCAGCCGGGACAGGGGGCAGGTCGCTGGCCGGGGAGCTGTTTTTT
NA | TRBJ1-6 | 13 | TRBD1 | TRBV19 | CASGDQGASPLHF | TGTGCCAGTGGGGACCAGGGGGCTTCACCCCTCCACTTT
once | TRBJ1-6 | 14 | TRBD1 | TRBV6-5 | CASSPDRGGSPLHF | TGTGCCAGCAGCCCGGACAGGGGAGGGTCACCCCTCCACTTT
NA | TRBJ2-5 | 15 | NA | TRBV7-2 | CASSLRGRVQETQYF | TGTGCCAGCAGCTTACGAGGGAGAGTACAAGAGACCCAGTACTTC
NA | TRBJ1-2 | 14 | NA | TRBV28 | CASSLVAVNYGYTF | TGTGCCAGCAGTTTAGTCGCGGTTAACTATGGCTACACCTTC
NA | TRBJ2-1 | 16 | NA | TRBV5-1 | CASSLRPGTLYNEQFF | TGCGCCAGCAGCTTGCGGCCCGGGACACTTTACAATGAGCAGTTCTTC
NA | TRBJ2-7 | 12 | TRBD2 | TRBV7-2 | CASSIKPGGLYF | TGTGCCAGCAGCATCAAACCGGGGGGGCTGTACTTC
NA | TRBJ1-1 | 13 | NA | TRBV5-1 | CASSWDGGTEAFF | TGCGCCAGCAGCTGGGACGGGGGAACTGAAGCTTTCTTT
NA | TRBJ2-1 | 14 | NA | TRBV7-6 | CASSKGGASDEQFF | TGTGCCAGCAGCAAAGGGGGGGCCTCCGATGAGCAGTTCTTC
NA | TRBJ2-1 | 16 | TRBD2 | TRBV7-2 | CASSNPSGRAVNEQFF | TGTGCCAGCAGCAATCCGAGCGGGAGGGCCGTAAATGAGCAGTTCTTC
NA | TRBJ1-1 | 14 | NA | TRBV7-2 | CASSPGTPLMRDFF | TGTGCCAGCAGCCCCGGGACACCTTTAATGAGGGATTTCTTT
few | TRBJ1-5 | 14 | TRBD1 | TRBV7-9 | CAWGGTGLPQPQHF | TGTGCCTGGGGGGGGACAGGGTTGCCTCAGCCCCAGCATTTT
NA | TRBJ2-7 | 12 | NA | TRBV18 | CASSTRPYEQYF | TGTGCCAGCTCCACGCGGCCCTACGAGCAGTACTTC
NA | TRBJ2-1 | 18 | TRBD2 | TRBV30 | CAWSVRGSGRPSQYEQFF | TGTGCCTGGAGTGTACGGGGAAGCGGGAGGCCGTCCCAATATGAGCAGTTCTTC
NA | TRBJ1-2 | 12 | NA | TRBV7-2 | CASSLVRGGYTF | TGTGCCAGCAGCTTAGTCCGGGGTGGCTACACCTTC
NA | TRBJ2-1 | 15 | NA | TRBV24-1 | CATSRPGNSYNEQFF | TGTGCCACCAGCCGTCCCGGGAACTCCTACAATGAGCAGTTCTTC
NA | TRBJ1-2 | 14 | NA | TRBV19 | CASSIEGHIYGYTF | TGTGCCAGTAGTATAGAAGGACACATCTATGGCTACACCTTC
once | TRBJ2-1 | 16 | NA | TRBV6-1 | CASSEMGSGLYNEQFF | TGTGCCAGCAGTGAAATGGGGAGCGGACTCTACAATGAGCAGTTCTTC
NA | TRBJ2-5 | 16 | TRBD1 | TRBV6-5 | CASSYSRRTGQETQYF | TGTGCCAGCAGTTACTCCAGACGGACAGGTCAAGAGACCCAGTACTTC
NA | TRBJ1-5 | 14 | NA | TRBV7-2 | CASSQGYINQPQHF | TGTGCCAGCAGCCAGGGATATATCAATCAGCCCCAGCATTTT
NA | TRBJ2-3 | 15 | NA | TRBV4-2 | CASSQDGRGPDTQYF | TGTGCCAGCAGCCAAGATGGCAGGGGTCCAGATACGCAGTATTTT
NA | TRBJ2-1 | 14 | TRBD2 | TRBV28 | CASSFPSGSLEQFF | TGTGCCAGCAGTTTTCCTAGCGGGAGTTTGGAGCAGTTCTTC
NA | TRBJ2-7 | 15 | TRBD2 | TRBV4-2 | CASSPPSGGTYEQYF | TGTGCCAGCAGCCCTCCTTCGGGGGGGACCTACGAGCAGTACTTC
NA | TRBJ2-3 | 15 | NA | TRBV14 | CASSDEFGGTDTQYF | TGTGCCAGCAGCGACGAATTCGGGGGAACAGATACGCAGTATTTT
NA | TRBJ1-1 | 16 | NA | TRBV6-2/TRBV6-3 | CASSYVQGALNTEAFF | TGTGCCAGCAGTTATGTGCAAGGGGCGTTGAACACTGAAGCTTTCTTT